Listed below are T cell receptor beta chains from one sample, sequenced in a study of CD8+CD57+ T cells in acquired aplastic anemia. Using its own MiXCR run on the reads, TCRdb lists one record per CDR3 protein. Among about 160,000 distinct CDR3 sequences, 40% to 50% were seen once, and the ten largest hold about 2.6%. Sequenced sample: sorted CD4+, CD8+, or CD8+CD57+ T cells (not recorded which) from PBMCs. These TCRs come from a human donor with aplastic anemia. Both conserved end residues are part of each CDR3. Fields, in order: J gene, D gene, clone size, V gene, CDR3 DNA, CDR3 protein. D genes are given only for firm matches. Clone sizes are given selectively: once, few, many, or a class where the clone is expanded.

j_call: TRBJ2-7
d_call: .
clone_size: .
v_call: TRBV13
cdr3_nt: TGTGCCAGCAGCTTATCGGCCCCCGAGCAGTACTTC
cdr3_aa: CASSLSAPEQYF

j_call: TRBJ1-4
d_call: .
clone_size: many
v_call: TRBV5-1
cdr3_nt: TGCGCCAGCAGCTTGGATGGGCCAGGGCTGCATGAAAAACTGTTTTTT
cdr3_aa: CASSLDGPGLHEKLFF

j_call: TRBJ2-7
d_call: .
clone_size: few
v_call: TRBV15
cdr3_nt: TGTGCCACCAGCATCCCCGGGGTCACCTACGAGCAGTACTTC
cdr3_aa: CATSIPGVTYEQYF

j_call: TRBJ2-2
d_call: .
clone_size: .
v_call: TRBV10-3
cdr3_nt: TGTGCCATCAGTCAGTACAGGGACGCGAACACCGGGGAGCTGTTTTTT
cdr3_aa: CAISQYRDANTGELFF

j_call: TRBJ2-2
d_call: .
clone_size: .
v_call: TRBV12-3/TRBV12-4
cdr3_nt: TGTGCCAGCAGTTTATCGGGCACCGGGGAGCTGTCTTTT
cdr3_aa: CASSLSGTGELSF

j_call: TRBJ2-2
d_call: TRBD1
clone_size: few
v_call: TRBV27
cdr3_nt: TGTGCCAGCACCATACAGGGGTCGACCGGGGAGCTGTTTTTT
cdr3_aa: CASTIQGSTGELFF

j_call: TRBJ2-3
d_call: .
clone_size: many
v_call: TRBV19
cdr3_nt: TGTGCCAGTAGTAAAACGCTCCCTGGGACGGGTGCTAGCACAGATACGCAGTATTTT
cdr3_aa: CASSKTLPGTGASTDTQYF

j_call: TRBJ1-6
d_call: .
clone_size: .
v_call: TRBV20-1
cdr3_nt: TGCAGTGCTCCGGACAGAGCTTTAGGCTCACCCCTCCACTTT
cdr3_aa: CSAPDRALGSPLHF

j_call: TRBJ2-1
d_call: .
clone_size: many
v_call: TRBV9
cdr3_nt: TGTGCCAGCAGCCGGTTCGACAGGAGCTCCTACAATGAGCAGTTCTTC
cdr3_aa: CASSRFDRSSYNEQFF

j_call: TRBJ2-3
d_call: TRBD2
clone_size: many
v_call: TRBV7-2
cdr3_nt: TGTGCCAGCAGCCCAGAGCGGGAGGCAGATACGCAGTATTTT
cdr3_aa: CASSPEREADTQYF

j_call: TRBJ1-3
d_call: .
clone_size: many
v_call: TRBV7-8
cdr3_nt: TGTGCCAGCAGCACTACACAGAATCCTGGAAACACCATATATTTT
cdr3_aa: CASSTTQNPGNTIYF

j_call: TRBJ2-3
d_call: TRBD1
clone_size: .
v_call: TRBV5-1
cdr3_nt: TGCGCCACCCATGTCGGGACAGGGGTTAGCGGGACAACAGATACGCAGTATTTT
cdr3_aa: CATHVGTGVSGTTDTQYF

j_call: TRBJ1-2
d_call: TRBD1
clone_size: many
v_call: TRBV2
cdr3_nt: TGTGCCAGCGGGGGTGGCGGGACAGGAGATTGGTATGGCTACACCTTC
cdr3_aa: CASGGGGTGDWYGYTF

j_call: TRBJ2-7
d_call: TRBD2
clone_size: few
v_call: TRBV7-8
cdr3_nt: TGTGCCAGCAGCTTATTAAGCGGGGTCTACGAGCAGTACTTC
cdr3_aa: CASSLLSGVYEQYF

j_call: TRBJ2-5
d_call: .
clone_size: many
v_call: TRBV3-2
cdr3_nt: TGTGCCAGCAGCCAAGATCGGCAAGAGACCCAGTACTTC
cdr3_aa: CASSQDRQETQYF

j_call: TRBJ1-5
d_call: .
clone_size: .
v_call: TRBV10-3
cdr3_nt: TGTGCCACCAAAGGGGGAGGAAGCAATCAGCCCCAGCATTTT
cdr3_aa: CATKGGGSNQPQHF

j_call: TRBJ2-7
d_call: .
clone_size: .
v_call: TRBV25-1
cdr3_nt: TGTGCCAGCAGTGAATATGGGGGGACCTACGAGCAGTACTTC
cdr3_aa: CASSEYGGTYEQYF

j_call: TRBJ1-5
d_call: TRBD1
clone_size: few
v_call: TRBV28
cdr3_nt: TGTGCCAGCAGCCAAACAGGGGGCAACCAGCCCCAGCATTTT
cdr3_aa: CASSQTGGNQPQHF

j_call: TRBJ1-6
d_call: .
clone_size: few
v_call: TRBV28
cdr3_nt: TGTGCCAGCAGTTTAGCGGGGGGGGTCAATTCACCCCTCCACTTT
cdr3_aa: CASSLAGGVNSPLHF

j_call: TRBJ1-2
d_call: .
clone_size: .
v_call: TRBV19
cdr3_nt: TGTGCCAGTACCCCTTCGTGGCAGGGCGAAGATGGCTACACCTTC
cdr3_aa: CASTPSWQGEDGYTF

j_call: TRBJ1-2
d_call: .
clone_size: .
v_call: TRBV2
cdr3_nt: TGTGCCAGCAGGGGAACTAACTATGGCTACACCTTC
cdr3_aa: CASRGTNYGYTF

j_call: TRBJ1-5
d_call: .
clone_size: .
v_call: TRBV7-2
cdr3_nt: TGTGCCAGCAGCCTACAACCAGGTTCCAATCAGCCCCAGCATTTT
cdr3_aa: CASSLQPGSNQPQHF